This T cell receptor beta chain was obtained from a study of OX40 agonist ivuxolimab in advanced cancers. For the study at large: Every 2 weeks, patients got intravenous ivuxolimab at one of six dose levels (0.01-10 mg/kg). Having had anti-PD-1, anti-PD-L1 or anti-CTLA-4 therapy before was allowed, and 40% to 45% had some.

Using immunoSEQ multiplex PCR, the repertoire was profiled, and TCRdb retains in-frame clones only, with some absent. The sample lists about 73,000 clones, about nine tenths seen once, with 0.4% to 0.65% in the top ten. Study outcomes and limitations: Blood T cells, both CD4+ and CD8+, expanded clonally by week 6 at 0.1 to 3.0 mg/kg.

If patients had autoimmune disease history or systemic immunosuppression, they were excluded. A note on this clone: Antigen specificity is unknown.

From germline, CDR1 is SGHDT and CDR2 YYEEEE. V gave up 5 bases and J gave up 1 base, with 12 bases separating them. There are 15 residues in the CDR3. The specimen comprised CD4+ or CD8+ T cells sorted from blood, sampled in a trial of the OX40 agonist ivuxolimab. This clonotype was obtained from an adult with an advanced solid tumor such as melanoma, head and neck, liver or kidney cancer. The V gene is TRBV5-6, the J gene TRBJ2-2, with D possibly TRBD2 on 6 matching bases. CDR3 in DNA: TGTGCCAGCAGTTTAATTAGCGGGAACACCGGGGAGCTGTTTTTT. Protein sequence: CASSLISGNTGELFF.